These T cell receptor beta chains were read from a single sample in a study of blood T cell repertoires in COVID-19. The repertoire was sequenced with immunoSEQ multiplex PCR; TCRdb's copy has only in-frame clones and lacks some. This sample has fewer than 250,000 clones, with around four fifths found just once. Sequenced: peripheral blood. The receptor set was obtained from a woman between 70 and 85 years old with acute or convalescent COVID-19. Each CDR3 is given with its conserved first and last residue. A D gene is named only where the DNA matches it firmly. Clone size is given for some rows only: seen once, a few or many times, or a class if the clone is expanded.

TGTGCCAGCAGCTACGGACAGTATGGCTACACCTTC,CASSYGQYGYTF,TRBJ1-2,NA,TRBV5-4,NA
TGTGCCAGCGTACGGGACAGCTCTTATGGCTACACCTTC,CASVRDSSYGYTF,TRBJ1-2,NA,TRBV2,TRBD1
TGTGCCAGCAGCTGGGGACTTGATACGCAGTATTTT,CASSWGLDTQYF,TRBJ2-3,NA,TRBV5-4,NA
TGTGCCAGCCTGACAGTTAGCAAAAACATTCAGTACTTC,CASLTVSKNIQYF,TRBJ2-4,NA,TRBV6-5,NA
TGTGCCAGCAGCCGGGCAACAGGGAACACTGAAGCTTTCTTT,CASSRATGNTEAFF,TRBJ1-1,NA,TRBV6-6,NA
TGTGCCAGCAGCTTGATCGGGGGAAGGGGTCAAGAGACCCAGTACTTC,CASSLIGGRGQETQYF,TRBJ2-5,NA,TRBV5-6,NA
TGTGCCAGCTCGGACAGGGAGATAAGGTATAGCAATCAGCCCCAGCATTTT,CASSDREIRYSNQPQHF,TRBJ1-5,NA,TRBV19,TRBD1
TGTGCCAGCAGCCGGGACAGAAACTATGGCTACACCTTC,CASSRDRNYGYTF,TRBJ1-2,NA,TRBV5-6,TRBD1
TGTGCCAGCAGTCCCACAGGGCTTGCCTCTTATGGCTACACCTTC,CASSPTGLASYGYTF,TRBJ1-2,NA,TRBV28,NA
TGTGCCAGCTCACCTACCGGGACAGGGGGATTCAATAGCAATCAGCCCCAGCATTTT,CASSPTGTGGFNSNQPQHF,TRBJ1-5,NA,TRBV18,TRBD1
TGTGCCACCAGTGATTTTGGGCTCACAGATACGCAGTATTTT,CATSDFGLTDTQYF,TRBJ2-3,NA,TRBV24-1,NA
TGTGCCAGCAGCTTAGGGCGGACAGGTTCTGGCTACACCTTC,CASSLGRTGSGYTF,TRBJ1-2,few,TRBV7-2,TRBD1
TGTGCCAGCAGCTTAGATCCGCGAAACAGGTACAATCAGCCCCAGCATTTT,CASSLDPRNRYNQPQHF,TRBJ1-5,NA,TRBV7-2,NA
TGTGCCAGCGGCGAGGGAAGGACTAATGAAAAACTGTTTTTT,CASGEGRTNEKLFF,TRBJ1-4,NA,TRBV3-1/TRBV3-2,NA
TGCGCCAGCAGCTTGGCCTGGGCAGGGACTGGAAACACCATATATTTT,CASSLAWAGTGNTIYF,TRBJ1-3,NA,TRBV5-1,NA
TGTGCCAGCAGCTTAATTAAAACTGGGCGAGAGACCCAGTACTTC,CASSLIKTGRETQYF,TRBJ2-5,NA,TRBV7-8,NA
TGTGCCAGCAGCCGACAGGGAGGATATGGCTACACCTTC,CASSRQGGYGYTF,TRBJ1-2,NA,TRBV7-9,TRBD1
TGCAGCTTTTCTAATGCCCGAAACATTCAGTACTTC,CSFSNARNIQYF,TRBJ2-4,NA,TRBV29-1,NA
TGTGCCAGCAGCTTAGCGTCGGGGGCAGGGGGCCACGAGCAGTACTTC,CASSLASGAGGHEQYF,TRBJ2-7,few,TRBV7-9,TRBD1
TGTGCCAGCAGGACGTCCTCGACAGTCCAAGAGACCCAGTACTTC,CASRTSSTVQETQYF,TRBJ2-5,NA,TRBV7-2,NA
TGTGCCAGCAGCTCCCAGGGGTCATATGGCTACACCTTC,CASSSQGSYGYTF,TRBJ1-2,few,TRBV5-4,NA
TGTGCCAGCAGCAAAGGGACAGACATTCGCACAGATACGCAGTATTTT,CASSKGTDIRTDTQYF,TRBJ2-3,NA,TRBV9,TRBD1
TGTGCCAGCAGGGGACAGGGAGAAAAACTGTTTTTT,CASRGQGEKLFF,TRBJ1-4,NA,TRBV28,TRBD1
TGTGCCAGCAGCTCTCGTAGCAGGGTAAACTATGGCTACACCTTC,CASSSRSRVNYGYTF,TRBJ1-2,NA,TRBV5-8,NA
TGTGCCAGCGACAGCGGGGGACACAATGAGCAGTTCTTC,CASDSGGHNEQFF,TRBJ2-1,NA,TRBV7-9,TRBD2